A selection of T cell receptor beta chains follows, all from one sample in a study of shared clonotypes between healthy human individuals. Libraries were prepared by immunoSEQ multiplex PCR; TCRdb keeps only in-frame clonotypes and omits some of them. The sample includes around 200,000 clones, approximately 62% seen only once; the top ten take about 10%. The specimen sequenced was memory CD4+ T cells sorted from blood. The source of these receptors is a man aged 30 to 39 in good health. CDR3s include the opening cysteine and the closing phenylalanine or tryptophan. A D gene is named only where the DNA matches it firmly.

NA TRBJ2-5 TRBV11-2 CASRLRDGETQYF TGTGCCAGCAGGTTGCGGGACGGGGAGACCCAGTACTTC
NA TRBJ2-7 TRBV18 CASSLIGSGSAYEQYF TGTGCCAGCTCATTAATAGGATCAGGTTCGGCCTACGAGCAGTACTTC
TRBD2 TRBJ2-1 TRBV7-9 CASSSRLQAGGNEQFF TGTGCCAGCAGCTCACGACTCCAAGCGGGAGGCAATGAGCAGTTCTTC
TRBD2 TRBJ2-5 TRBV29-1 CSAGSLAAKKIMETQYF TGCAGCGCTGGGTCCCTAGCGGCAAAGAAGATTATGGAGACCCAGTACTTC
TRBD2 TRBJ2-3 TRBV6-4 CASSVLAGASTDTQYF TGTGCCAGCAGTGTTCTAGCGGGAGCTAGCACAGATACGCAGTATTTT
NA TRBJ2-5 TRBV28 CASRSQGPGQETQYF TGTGCCAGCAGATCCCAAGGCCCGGGGCAAGAGACCCAGTACTTC
NA TRBJ2-5 TRBV18 CASSPTPVATQYF TGTGCCAGCTCACCAACCCCCGTAGCGACCCAGTACTTC
TRBD1 TRBJ1-5 TRBV4-3 CASSARFDRGNQPQHF TGCGCCAGCAGCGCAAGGTTCGACAGGGGCAATCAGCCCCAGCATTTT
NA TRBJ2-5 TRBV7-9 CASSTILGGPETQYF TGTGCCAGCAGCACGATACTAGGAGGCCCGGAGACCCAGTACTTC
NA TRBJ1-4 TRBV5-1 CASSAPGDSAEKLFF TGCGCCAGCAGCGCCCCCGGGGATTCGGCTGAAAAACTGTTTTTT
NA TRBJ1-1 TRBV11-2 CASSLVLARGGTEAFF TGTGCCAGCAGCTTAGTGTTAGCCCGGGGGGGCACTGAAGCTTTCTTT
NA TRBJ2-5 TRBV5-4 CASSLVSSQETQYF TGTGCCAGCAGCTTGGTGAGCAGCCAAGAGACCCAGTACTTC
NA TRBJ2-1 TRBV5-8 CASSLGQFSYNEQFF TGTGCCAGCAGCTTGGGACAGTTCTCCTACAATGAGCAGTTCTTC
NA TRBJ2-7 TRBV9 CASSPNSAGTEQYF TGTGCCAGCAGCCCAAATTCAGCGGGTACCGAGCAGTACTTC
NA TRBJ2-7 TRBV30 CAFKQGTYEQYF TGTGCCTTTAAACAGGGTACCTACGAGCAGTACTTC
TRBD2 TRBJ2-1 TRBV4-1 CASRHLAGREQFF TGCGCCAGCAGACATCTAGCGGGCCGGGAGCAGTTCTTC
NA TRBJ1-2 TRBV30 CARQTRGQSGYTF TGTGCCAGACAGACAAGAGGACAGAGTGGCTACACCTTC